This TCR beta chain was found in a study of blood T cell repertoires in COVID-19. Study in general: The origin of the acute and convalescent COVID-19 samples was the United States, Italy and Spain.

Some clones are missing from TCRdb's copy, which holds only in-frame ones; the method was immunoSEQ multiplex PCR. The data contain approximately 88,000 clones, 60% to 85% of them singletons. Sequencing was done on a sample of peripheral blood. The receptor was derived from a human donor in a cohort sampled during active COVID-19.

CDR3 in amino acids: CASSLTDRYEQYF. CDR3 sequence (DNA): TGTGCCAGCAGTTTAACAGACCGTTACGAGCAGTACTTC. The V call is TRBV27, the J call TRBJ2-7; unclear D gene. Germline assignment: CDR1 MNHEY and CDR2 SMNVEV (reference sequence). This CDR3 region has 13 residues. The V and J ends lost 2 bases and 4 bases respectively, with 9 bases between them.